A single T cell receptor (beta chain) is shown here with its context. The antigen is unknown. Every isolated RNA sample was fully reverse transcribed, so sequencing captured expressed TCRB transcripts. Assay used: immunoSEQ multiplex PCR; TCRdb lists only in-frame clones, some missing. There are around 340,000 clones in the sample; 7% to 10% occur only once, and more than 0.8% lies in the top ten. V lost 2 bases and J lost 4; bases outside the gene matches: 4. The CDR3 has 15 residues. CDR1 is SGHAT, CDR2 FQNNGV, per germline. The data belong to a study of beta chain features in type 1 diabetes. Study-wide findings and caveats: Moderate but significant shortening of TCRB CDR3s was recorded in all four CD4+ subsets from Type 1 diabetes patients.

The chain couples TRBV11-2 to TRBJ1-3; 8 nucleotides agree with TRBD1. The material sequenced was central memory CD4+ T cells from blood. The origin of this receptor is a man younger than 45 with type 1 diabetes. The CDR3 coding sequence is TGTGCCAGCAGCTTAAACCAGGGGGCAGGAAACACCATATATTTT. Translating it yields CASSLNQGAGNTIYF.